This record concerns one T cell receptor beta chain sequence. Its antigen is unknown. One base away there is no much larger clone; base qualities are not given. Library preparation employed the immunoSEQ multiplex PCR assay. The multiplex PCR relied on a mix of 60 forward primers for TCR Vbeta segments and 13 reverse primers for TCR Jbeta segments. A multiplex PCR assay on genomic DNA amplified the CDR3 region of rearranged TCR beta genes. The Illumina HiSeq System was used to sequence the amplified TCR beta libraries as 87-base-pair reads. On the study's bioinformatics: A later analysis counted about 82 million unique TCR beta chains across the approximately 700 repertoires, and around 9.9 million of these chains were shared by at least two donors. Raw reads were error-corrected and collapsed into unique sequences with a nearest-neighbor algorithm that merged closely related sequences to remove PCR and sequencing errors. Alignment of CDR3 sequences to IMGT reference sequences was used to assign V, D and J gene segments. For a sequence to be retained, a match of at least six nucleotides was required to both a V gene segment and a J gene segment. A rearrangement counted as productive if the CDR3 had no stop codons and remained in frame with V and J, and every other rearrangement counted as non-productive. Following IMGT convention, CDR3 was defined as the stretch from the second conserved V-encoded cysteine to the conserved J-encoded phenylalanine. Sequences without an unambiguous match to a single V gene segment were excluded from the earlier analysis of over 500 of the donors. In an earlier analysis of approximately 590 of the donors, V segments were called functional above 56.7% productive rearrangements and were called segregating when the between-donor standard deviation exceeded 5%. A statistical classification framework was built for diagnosing cytomegalovirus status from the catalog of TCR beta chain sequences. A later analysis assigned V and J genes by comparing TCR nucleotide sequences with IMGT/GENE-DB human TR gene sequences. Using the TCRdist pipeline, a later analysis assigned CDR3 sequences along with most-parsimonious VDJ recombination scenarios. In a later analysis, each TCR beta chain was defined by its CDR3 amino acid sequence together with its V-gene family, and reads lacking a unique V-gene family were excluded. To address suspected cross-contamination and a sequencing artifact, a later analysis removed approximately 590 highly shared, low-generation-probability nucleotide sequences. In a later analysis, a clonal expansion index for each public chain was calculated from normalized within-repertoire ranks of inferred template counts. In a later analysis, generation probabilities were computed with a VDJ recombination model fitted to out-of-frame rearrangements, and the resulting probabilities were checked against IGoR. Hypergeometric tests were used in a later analysis to score TCR-TCR, TCR-HLA and TCR-CMV co-occurrence, with a repertoire-size bias correction applied to the TCR pairs. False discovery rates were estimated in a later analysis by permuting HLA or CMV assignments 20 times. In a later analysis, co-occurring TCRs were grouped with DBSCAN, and TCRdist sequence similarity was added when clustering was performed within HLA-allele-positive subsets. Co-occurrence clustering excluded repertoires with fewer than 30,000 or more than 120,000 public chains, plus five with anomalous nucleotide sharing. The clones in this table, taken by TCRdb from immuneACCESS, are in-frame only. Not every clone is retained; where verified, under half of the shortfall comes from an unresolved V gene, and the cause of the rest is unknown. The V and J calls and clone size come from that table; D and trimming were worked out from the DNA. For this sample the table gives roughly 56,000 clones, of which more than 75% were detected only once. Around 1.5% of the sample goes to the ten largest clones.

Including cysteine and phenylalanine, the CDR3 has 17 amino acids. The entry retains the CDR3 DNA only, 51 bases that are in frame from base 1. V is clipped by 2 bases and J by 7 bases, and the sequence between their germline boundaries is 19 bases long. CDR1 is given as SGHRS and CDR2 as YFSETQ, both from the germline V gene. This entry comes from a study of cytomegalovirus exposure and HLA in healthy donors (dated by TCRdb to the late 2010s). With respect to the entire study: According to an earlier analysis of 587 of the donors, about 170 million T cells yielded 117 million unique TCR beta sequences and about 300 Gb of sequence data. An earlier analysis of several hundred of the donors applied high-throughput TCR beta sequencing to assess whether each TCR beta V gene segment acted as functional or pseudogenic. The number of donors typed differed by locus, with 629-630 for A, B, C, DRB1 and DQB1, roughly 520 for DQA1, 606 for DPA1, and about 450 for DPB1. Besides the first cohort of approximately 670 subjects, a separate validation cohort made up of 120 different subjects was used. The T cell repertoires of some 670 subjects were profiled by immunosequencing and related to cytomegalovirus serostatus. The genetic ancestry cluster associated with self-reported Caucasian donors included over 80% of the roughly 400 genotyped donors. Among some 410 genotyped donors of the cohort, an average of approximately 200,000 unique TCR beta nucleotide sequences was sequenced per donor, of which 15% to 20% were non-productive. In a later genetic analysis, genome-wide SNP genotypes for about 55% of the roughly 700 donors were used, and that subset was treated as a discovery cohort. To predict cytomegalovirus infection status, the study brought together high-throughput TCR immunosequencing, statistical association of individual TCRs with disease status, and machine learning. HLA typing included class I and class II loci at four-digit resolution. Because of strong linkage in the cohort, a few DR-DQ haplotypes were treated as single units for association and clustering. Approximately 300 gigabases of sequencing data and around 90 million unique TCR sequences made up an early release that covered about 640 HLA-typed donors. Donor age, sex, ethnicity and CMV serostatus were collected together with the repertoire data. In a later analysis, previously published TCR beta repertoires from 670 or so donors were re-analyzed and high-resolution HLA genotyping was added so that TCR occurrence patterns could be studied. Rather than using new phenotypic data, the later analysis identified candidate immune exposures from TCR beta sequences and from how often those sequences occurred across donors. The study aimed to test whether signatures of past pathogen exposure could be identified by cataloging public T cell receptors. All discovery cohort repertoires had been generated using a single sequencing platform.

The cohort comprised under 700 healthy bone marrow donors. At the time of sampling, every cohort member was nominally healthy, though immune exposures that went unrecorded were likely present. The donor tested CMV seronegative, placing the donor among the 352 seronegative members of the cohort. Every donor gave a peripheral blood sample, and the peripheral blood mononuclear cells from that sample were used for TCR beta sequencing. The Qiagen DNeasy Blood Extraction Kit was used to extract genomic DNA from the blood cell samples. General conclusions and limits of the study: For the cohort, immune exposure information was limited to CMV serostatus. According to the authors, the approach could potentially be generalized to other disease states and immunological phenotypes. Compared with equally common non-associated chains, HLA-associated TCR beta chains in a later analysis were more clonally expanded and had lower generation probabilities. At a false discovery rate of 0.05, a later analysis linked 15,000 to 20,000 TCR beta sequences to specific HLA alleles. The classifier was reported to diagnose cytomegalovirus status with high specificity and sensitivity in both the original cohort and the validation cohort. Some IMGT-functional V segments, including TRBV6-2 and TRBV6-3, could not be told apart with the 87-base-pair reads, so those segments were excluded. Most TCR sequences were observed very rarely across donors, whereas some public TCRs were present in many individuals. Because HLA typing was missing for some donors at each locus, association tests included only the typed subset. An earlier analysis of approximately 540 of the donors showed that most TCR beta V segments appeared in productive rearrangements either about 90% or about 30% of the time, which broadly matched IMGT annotations. Roughly 15 rarely observed V segments, including chromosome 9 orphons, were excluded from the earlier analysis of some 590 of the donors because counts were too low. A later analysis found that TCR association rates varied across HLA loci, with DRB1 alleles showing the most associated TCRs and HLA-C alleles the fewest. A further reported finding was that TCR beta sequences accurately predicted the HLA-A and HLA-B alleles for most subjects in the first cohort. According to a later analysis, parvovirus B19, influenza, CMV and Epstein-Barr virus appeared linked to several top co-occurrence clusters. In this cohort, only TCR beta chains were sequenced, and detectable features were limited by the absence of alpha or paired-chain data. Correlated functional status among segregating V segments might reflect linkage disequilibrium, but an unknown experimental factor could not be ruled out. A few of the identified cytomegalovirus-associated TCR beta chains were confirmed in vitro to be specific for cytomegalovirus antigens. A cluster of highly shared sequence variants was judged likely to represent a technical artifact of the sequencing pipeline. A total of roughly 160 TCR beta chains were listed by the study as associated with cytomegalovirus. In a later genetic analysis, fewer N-insertions in productive TCRs were reported among donors in an Asian-associated ancestry cluster than the roughly 710-donor mean. When HLA alleles, especially DR and DQ, strongly co-occurred, attributing TCR associations to individual alleles was difficult. Most CMV-associated TCR beta chains appeared to be HLA-restricted in a later analysis, and the HLA associations seemed to be driven largely by CMV exposure. Sequencing depth was assumed to be roughly uniform across donors in the presence/absence analyses, though that assumption may not hold. A later genetic analysis associated a missense DCLRE1C variant with V-gene and J-gene trimming of TCR beta chains, and an independent cohort replicated the association.

The chain joins TRBV5-1 to TRBJ1-6; TRBD1 is a possible D gene, resting on 6 matching bases. This sequence was found in a man aged 18 to 29 in good health and CMV-seronegative. What was sequenced was PBMCs. The CDR3 is CASSFRQANLANSPLHF. The sequenced DNA: TGCGCCAGCAGCTTTAGACAGGCTAACCTCGCGAATTCACCCCTCCACTTT. With the rest looked up from the reference TRBV5-1 and TRBJ1-6 genes rather than sequenced, the full variable domain is KAGVTQTPRYLIKTRGQQVTLSCSPISGHRSVSWYQQTPGQGLQFLFEYFSETQRNKGNFPGRFSGRQFSNSRSEMNVSTLELGDSALYLCASSFRQANLANSPLHFGNGTRLTVT.